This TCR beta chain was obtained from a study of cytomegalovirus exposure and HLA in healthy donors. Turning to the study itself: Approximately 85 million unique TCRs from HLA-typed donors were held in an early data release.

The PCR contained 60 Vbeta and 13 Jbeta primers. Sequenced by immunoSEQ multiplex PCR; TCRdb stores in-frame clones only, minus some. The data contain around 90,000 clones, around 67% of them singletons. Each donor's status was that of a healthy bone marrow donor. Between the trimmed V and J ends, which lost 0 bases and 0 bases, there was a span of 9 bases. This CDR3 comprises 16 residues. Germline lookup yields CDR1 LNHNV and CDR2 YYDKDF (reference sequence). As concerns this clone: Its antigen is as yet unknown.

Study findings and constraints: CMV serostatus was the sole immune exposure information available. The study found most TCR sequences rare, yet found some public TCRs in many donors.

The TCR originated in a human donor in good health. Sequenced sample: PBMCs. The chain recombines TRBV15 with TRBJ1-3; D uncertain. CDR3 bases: TGTGCCACCAGCAGAGATTACAAAGTCTCTGGAAACACCATATATTTT. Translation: CATSRDYKVSGNTIYF.